The present T cell receptor (beta chain) was sequenced within a study of vaccination and CD4 T cells after COVID-19 (dated by TCRdb to the early 2020s). Turning to the overall study: Six males and four females were included in the convalescent cohort, with two Hispanic individuals, seven Caucasians, two Asians and one multiracial person represented. In control cultures, a CEFX viral epitope pool was used as positive control, an HIV-1 Nef peptide pool was used as negative control, or no peptide was added. Post-COVID blood samples from convalescent patients were collected a median of 101 days after diagnosis, with a range of roughly 30 to 170 days. Post-vaccine blood samples were collected a median of about 72 days after the second vaccine dose, ranging from about 13 to 250 days. In 10 COVID-19 convalescent patients and 4 infection-naive healthy vaccine recipients, the spike-specific CD4+ TCR repertoire before mRNA vaccination was compared with the repertoire after mRNA vaccination. Culture stimuli were overlapping spike peptide pools from SARS-CoV-2 and from the common cold coronaviruses HCoV-NL63, HCoV-OC43 and HCoV-229E. Two doses of either the Pfizer-BioNTech BNT162b2 vaccine (n=8) or the Moderna mRNA-1273 vaccine (n=2) were administered to participants.

Explained via the paper, the treatment or condition label denotes: approximately nine-day PBMC culture with coronavirus spike peptide pools or control peptides (ViraFEST assay). To expand antigen-specific T cells with peptide pools and then pick out the expanded clonotypes through TCR sequencing, the study relied on the ViraFEST assay. Negative nucleocapsid antibody tests before and after vaccination confirmed that the healthy vaccine recipients had no prior SARS-CoV-2 infection. Each well held around 2 million PBMCs cultured in IMDM containing roughly 5% human AB serum and approximately 9.8 IU/ml IL-2, with about 9.1 ug/ml peptide pools added. Half of the culture medium was replaced with fresh IL-2-containing medium on days 3 and 7. After 10 days of culture, CD4+ T cells were isolated by negative selection with the EasySep CD4+ T cell isolation kit. PBMCs were separated from whole blood using Ficoll-Paque Plus gradient centrifugation and then either used fresh or cryopreserved at -140C. Each culture condition was generally run in triplicate wells.

Broader findings and caveats from the paper: Of the vaccine-specific clones in convalescent patients, 304 of 307, or nearly all, reacted only to SARS-CoV-2 spike and did not cross-react with common cold coronaviruses. Although the median number of SARS-CoV-2-reactive clonotypes went up from around 20 after infection to some 37 after vaccination, the increase was not significant. Among convalescent patients, a median 86.3% of the SARS-CoV-2-reactive clones seen after vaccination appeared only after vaccination, which suggests priming specific to the vaccine. The study included relatively few convalescent patients and did not analyze early timepoints after natural infection.

About this clonotype itself: Its specific antigen is unknown. The sample holds no much larger clone one base away, and base qualities are not on file.

The CDR3 sequence holds 17 residues, the cysteine and phenylalanine included. Only the CDR3 portion is preserved as DNA: 51 bases, with reading frame beginning at the first base. The library relied on PCR. DNA from cultured CD4+ T cells was subjected to TCR sequencing with the Oncomine TCR Beta short-read assay at the Johns Hopkins FTIC core. The QIAamp micro DNA kit was used to extract genomic DNA from the cultured CD4+ T cells. Oncomine TCR Beta libraries made from cultured CD4+ T cells were pooled using unique dual indexes and sequenced on an Illumina iSeq 100. Processing in the source paper ran as follows. Non-productive sequences were filtered out, and CDR3s that did not start with C, did not end with F or W, or were shorter than 7 amino acids were discarded. Antigen-specific clonotypes were identified using the MANAFEST web application through comparison of peptide-stimulated wells with reference and other culture wells. To be called positive, a clone needed an FDR below 0.05, an odds ratio above 5, and a productive frequency above 0.1% in at least two of three replicate wells. A clonotype counted as cross-reactive if it showed significant expansion both in the SARS-CoV-2 spike wells and in at least one common cold coronavirus spike condition. CDR3 homology was assessed with Levenshtein distances (stringdist) and unrooted phylogenetic trees (ape) in R version 3.6.1. Starting from the raw public reads, TCRdb applied fastp trimming at Q25, assembled clones with MiXCR and retained in-frame beta chains. Rows merge per CDR3 protein into single entries with the most common DNA and genes. The V and J calls and clone size are TCRdb's, not the authors'. This sample comprises 15,000 to 20,000 distinct CDR3 sequences, about 44% of them detected only once. Jointly, the top ten make up around 20% of the sample.

Sample: CD4+ T cells from blood, cultured in vitro, taken before SARS-CoV-2 vaccination. The chain is encoded by TRBV21-1 joined to TRBJ2-5; the table's D call of TRBD1 was not tested on the DNA. TRBV21-1 is described as a pseudogene. This sequence was found in a human donor who received a COVID-19 vaccine. The CDR3 region: CASSKRDCRGRLETQYF. The DNA sequence is given as TGTGCCAGCAGCAAAAGGGATTGCAGGGGGCGCTTGGAGACCCAGTACTTC.